Listed below are T cell receptor beta chains from one sample, sequenced in a study of T cell responses to AZD1222 COVID-19 vaccine. Sequenced by immunoSEQ multiplex PCR; TCRdb stores in-frame clones only, minus some. Seen here are fewer than 150,000 clones, over 90% observed once, and the top ten hold 0.85% to 0.95%. Sample: peripheral blood, taken on day 0 of AZD1222 vaccination. The receptor source for this set is an adult in good health. The CDR3 runs from the conserved cysteine through the conserved F or W. D genes are given only for firm matches. Only some rows state a clone size, as once, few, many or a class for expanded clones.

DNA: TGTGCCAGCAGCTTAGGAGGGACAGGGGGCGAAGCTTTCTTT
CDR3: CASSLGGTGGEAFF
D: TRBD1
size: .
J: TRBJ1-1
V: TRBV7-8

DNA: TGTGCCAGCAGCGCTTTGGACAATGAGCAGTTCTTC
CDR3: CASSALDNEQFF
D: .
size: .
J: TRBJ2-1
V: TRBV5-6

DNA: TGTGCCAGCAGCCTCACTCGCTCCTACAATGAGCAGTTCTTC
CDR3: CASSLTRSYNEQFF
D: .
size: .
J: TRBJ2-1
V: TRBV6-5

DNA: TGTGCCAGCAGTTCGACGGAGAGTCAGCCCCAGCATTTT
CDR3: CASSSTESQPQHF
D: .
size: .
J: TRBJ1-5
V: TRBV6-6

DNA: TGTGCCAGTAGTATAGCCACCCTGGGGGTTGGAAACACCATATATTTT
CDR3: CASSIATLGVGNTIYF
D: .
size: .
J: TRBJ1-3
V: TRBV19

DNA: TGTGCCAGTAGTCGGGGGGGGATGAGCAATCAGCCCCAGCATTTT
CDR3: CASSRGGMSNQPQHF
D: .
size: .
J: TRBJ1-5
V: TRBV19

DNA: TGTGCCAGTAGTATAGGGGGACTAGACGGGGAGCTGTTTTTT
CDR3: CASSIGGLDGELFF
D: TRBD2
size: .
J: TRBJ2-2
V: TRBV19

DNA: TGTGCCAGCAGCGTAGTCCCTCTAGGGGCGTGGAACACTGAAGCTTTCTTT
CDR3: CASSVVPLGAWNTEAFF
D: .
size: .
J: TRBJ1-1
V: TRBV9

DNA: TGTGCCAGCAGTGAAGCCCAGGACAGAAACACCATATATTTT
CDR3: CASSEAQDRNTIYF
D: .
size: .
J: TRBJ1-3
V: TRBV6-1

DNA: TGTGCCAGCAGCAGCGGGGCAATAACTGAAGCTTTCTTT
CDR3: CASSSGAITEAFF
D: .
size: .
J: TRBJ1-1
V: TRBV9

DNA: TGTGCCAGCAGTTACCGGGGACAGGGGCTTTACGAGCAGTACTTC
CDR3: CASSYRGQGLYEQYF
D: TRBD1
size: .
J: TRBJ2-7
V: TRBV6-5

DNA: TGTGCCAGTAACAGGGGGCCCGGCAATCAGCCCCAGCATTTT
CDR3: CASNRGPGNQPQHF
D: TRBD1
size: .
J: TRBJ1-5
V: TRBV6-5

DNA: TGTGCCAGCAGCCATCAGAACAGGGGATCCTACGAGCAGTACTTC
CDR3: CASSHQNRGSYEQYF
D: TRBD1
size: .
J: TRBJ2-7
V: TRBV5-4

DNA: TGTGCCAGCAGTGACTCGACCCCCTCCTACGAGCAGTACTTC
CDR3: CASSDSTPSYEQYF
D: .
size: .
J: TRBJ2-7
V: TRBV6-4

DNA: TGTGCCAGCAGCCCGCGGACAGGAGCCTACGAGCAGTACTTC
CDR3: CASSPRTGAYEQYF
D: TRBD1
size: once
J: TRBJ2-7
V: TRBV7-9

DNA: TGCGCCAGCAGCTTTACAGGGGAGACTGAAGCTTTCTTT
CDR3: CASSFTGETEAFF
D: TRBD1
size: .
J: TRBJ1-1
V: TRBV5-1

DNA: TGTGCCAGCAGCTTAACCCCGGGCTGGAATGAAAAACTGTTTTTT
CDR3: CASSLTPGWNEKLFF
D: .
size: few
J: TRBJ1-4
V: TRBV7-2

DNA: TGTGCCAGCTCACCTGACAGGACCACAGATACGCAGTATTTT
CDR3: CASSPDRTTDTQYF
D: .
size: .
J: TRBJ2-3
V: TRBV18

DNA: TGTGCCAGTATTGACGAGCAGTACTTC
CDR3: CASIDEQYF
D: .
size: once
J: TRBJ2-7
V: TRBV19